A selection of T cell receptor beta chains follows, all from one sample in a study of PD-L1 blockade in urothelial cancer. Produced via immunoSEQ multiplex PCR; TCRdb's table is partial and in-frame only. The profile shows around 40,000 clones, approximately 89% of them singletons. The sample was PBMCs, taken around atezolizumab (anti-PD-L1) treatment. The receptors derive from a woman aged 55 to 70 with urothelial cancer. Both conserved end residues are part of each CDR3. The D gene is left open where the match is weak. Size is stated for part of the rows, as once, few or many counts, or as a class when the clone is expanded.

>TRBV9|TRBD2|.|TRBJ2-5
CASSVGPSGQETQYF
TGTGCCAGCAGCGTAGGGCCTAGCGGCCAAGAGACCCAGTACTTC
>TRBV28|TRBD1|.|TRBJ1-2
CASSTTGGGNYGYTF
TGTGCCAGCAGCACAACAGGGGGCGGTAACTATGGCTACACCTTC
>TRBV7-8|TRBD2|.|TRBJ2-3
CASSLRTSGRNTDTQYF
TGTGCCAGCAGCTTGAGGACTAGCGGGAGGAACACAGATACGCAGTATTTT
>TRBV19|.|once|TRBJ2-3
CASSSGDSRYTDTQYF
TGTGCCAGTAGTAGCGGGGACAGCCGATACACAGATACGCAGTATTTT
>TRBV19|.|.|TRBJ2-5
CASSIVPYQETQYF
TGTGCCAGTAGTATAGTCCCGTACCAAGAGACCCAGTACTTC
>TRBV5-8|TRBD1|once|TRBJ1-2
CASSLGQGVDYGYTF
TGTGCCAGCAGCCTGGGACAGGGGGTTGACTATGGCTACACCTTC
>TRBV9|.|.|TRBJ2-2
CASSVDSQRPNTGELFF
TGTGCCAGCAGCGTTGATTCCCAGCGGCCGAACACCGGGGAGCTGTTTTTT
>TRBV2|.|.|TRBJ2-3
CASSETGYTDTQYF
TGTGCCAGCAGTGAAACAGGGTACACAGATACGCAGTATTTT
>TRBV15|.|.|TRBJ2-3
CATSRDRTDTQYF
TGTGCCACCAGCAGGGACAGAACAGATACGCAGTATTTT
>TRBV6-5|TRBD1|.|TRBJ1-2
CASSYKGQGAYGYTF
TGTGCCAGCAGTTACAAGGGACAGGGGGCATATGGCTACACCTTC